This entry lists 20 T cell receptor beta chains sequenced from one sample in a study of blood T cells in healthy people across ages (dated by TCRdb to between 2015 and 2016). The library was obtained by 5' RACE. Reads for this sample came from an Illumina HiSeq 2500. A second PCR of about 6 to 12 cycles was run with a J-beta primer mix and a sample-barcoded 5' primer. The public reads were quality trimmed at Q25 with fastp and then assembled into clones with MiXCR by TCRdb, keeping productive beta chains. Duplicate CDR3 protein sequences are folded into a single record with the most common DNA and genes. In all, the sample holds hundreds of thousands of distinct CDR3 sequences, and about 30% of those were seen once. The ten most abundant clones make up 15% to 17% of the sample. Sequenced sample: blood. The receptors come from a woman aged 80 or older in good health.

This clonotype was found many times. The rearrangement joins TRBV4-1 to TRBJ1-5; D may be TRBD1 (5 bases). CDR1 MGHRA and CDR2 YSYEKL come from the germline V gene. The CDR3 runs to 15 residues. Trimming left V 0 bases short and J 6 bases short, with 12 bases between. CDR3 nucleotides: TGCGCCAGCAGCCAAGATCTAAGAGGGGTTCAGCCCCAGCATTTT. Translated, it gives CASSQDLRGVQPQHF.

This clonotype was recorded at least ten times. The chain has TRBV6-2 or TRBV6-3 and TRBJ2-6; 8 nucleotides match TRBD1. CDR3 length: 20 amino acids. Germline V CDR1 and CDR2: MNHEY, SVGEGT. V lost 2 bases to trimming and J lost 1 base; unmatched junction nucleotides: 13. The CDR3 sequence is CASSYVRGTGQTSGANVLTF. The CDR3 DNA sequence: TGTGCCAGCAGTTACGTCCGGGGGACAGGACAGACATCTGGGGCCAACGTCCTGACTTTC.

This clonotype was seen a few times. A read error may be the cause here, since a much bigger clone is one base away. The chain has TRBV15 and TRBJ2-7, with D unresolved. This CDR3 spans 15 amino acids. Germline assignment: CDR1 LNHNV and CDR2 YYDKDF (reference sequence). Between the trimmed V and J ends, which lost 0 bases and 7 bases, there was a span of 16 bases. DNA of the CDR3: TGTGCCACCAGCAGAGATCCCAAGATTGGGAATGAGCAGTACTTC. It encodes CATSRDPKIGNEQYF.

On this clonotype itself: This may arise from a read error, as a much more abundant clone is one base away. The gene calls are TRBV3-1 and TRBJ1-6; TRBD1 is a possible D gene (6 bases). V was cut by 4 bases and J by 11 bases, with 21 bases left in between. The CDR3 has 16 amino acids. Germline-derived CDR1 and CDR2 are LGHDT and YNNKEL (reference sequence). CDR3 nucleotide sequence: TGTGCCAGCAGCCCGAGACAGGCCGGGGGGGATACACCCCTCCACTTT. Protein product: CASSPRQAGGDTPLHF.

This clonotype was seen at least ten times. The J gene is TRBJ2-7, the V gene TRBV6-2 or TRBV6-3; D remains ambiguous. V shed 4 bases and J shed 6 bases, with 13 bases lying between them. The CDR3 has 13 amino acids. CDR1 and CDR2 (germline): MNHEY, SVGEGT. The DNA for the CDR3 is TGTGCCAGCAGTTTCTCCCGGCCCCCCGAGCAGTACTTC. This codes for CASSFSRPPEQYF.

For this clonotype: Possible read error: a much larger clone is one base away. The genes are TRBV20-1 and TRBJ2-3; the D is unclear. The CDR3 is made up of 17 amino acids. V lost 0 bases and J 5 bases, leaving 21 bases between the germline ends. From germline, CDR1 is DFQATT and CDR2 SNEGSKA (reference sequence). The CDR3 loop is CSARDAAQPEMRDTQYF. The CDR3 DNA is TGCAGTGCTAGAGATGCAGCGCAGCCGGAAATGAGAGATACGCAGTATTTT.

This clonotype was detected a few times. Given a much more abundant clone one base away, this may be a read error. The chain is built from TRBV5-8 and TRBJ1-5; D gene ambiguous. The CDR3 spans 11 residues. The V and J ends lost 3 bases and 15 bases respectively, with 13 bases between them. Looked up from germline, CDR1 is SGHTS and CDR2 is YDEGEE. CDR3: CASSSRGPGHF. For the CDR3, the DNA is TGTGCCAGCAGCTCCCGAGGACCGGGGCATTTT.

The chain carries TRBV27 and TRBJ2-1, with 8 bases fitting TRBD1. Germline CDR1 reads MNHEY; CDR2 reads SMNVEV (reference sequence). Unmatched junction bases numbered 8, after V lost 6 bases and J lost 1 base. This CDR3 comprises 16 residues. In DNA form, the CDR3 reads TGTGCCAGCAGAAGGGACAGGTGGCCTTCCTACAATGAGCAGTTCTTC. It is translated as CASRRDRWPSYNEQFF.

Many counts were recorded for this clonotype. The chain recombines TRBV6-5 with TRBJ2-5; no reliable D call. The CDR3 is 14 amino acids. The V gene lost 0 bases and the J gene lost 2 bases, with 7 bases spanning the gap. Germline CDR1 and CDR2: MNHEY and SVGAGI. The chain's CDR3 is CASSYSRKQETQYF. CDR3 coding DNA: TGTGCCAGCAGTTACTCCCGTAAACAAGAGACCCAGTACTTC.

As to this clonotype: This clone may be a read error of a much larger clone one base away. CDR3 sequence (DNA): TGTGCCAGCAGCGTAGATACTAGCGGGGAGCGCGAGCAGTACTTC. This gives the protein CASSVDTSGEREQYF. V is TRBV9 and J is TRBJ2-7; TRBD2 aligns across 10 bases. The germline CDR1 and CDR2 sequences are SGDLS and YYNGEE. Unmatched junction bases numbered 6, after V lost 0 bases and J lost 6 bases. This CDR3 is 15 amino acids long.

This clonotype was recorded many times. The chain employs TRBV5-5 and TRBJ2-1; 8 nucleotides align to TRBD1. Germline V gene data show CDR1 as SGHKS and CDR2 as YYEKEE (reference sequence). The trim removed 1 base at V and 7 bases at J, leaving 16 bases unmatched. This CDR3 comprises 18 residues. CDR3 DNA sequence: TGTGCCAGCAGCTTGACCCCCGCCGGACAGGGTACGTCTAATGAGCAGTTCTTC. Protein sequence: CASSLTPAGQGTSNEQFF.

The sample holds many counts of this clonotype. The CDR3 spells CASSQELTRVQFVDEQFF. As DNA, the CDR3 is TGTGCCAGCAGCCAAGAGTTGACGAGGGTTCAATTTGTCGATGAGCAGTTCTTC. The chain employs TRBV4-2 and TRBJ2-1; perhaps TRBD2 as D (5 bases). Between the trimmed V and J ends, which lost 0 bases and 8 bases, there was a span of 23 bases. The CDR3 spans 18 residues. The germline V gene encodes CDR1 LGHNA and CDR2 YNFKEQ.

This clonotype was seen a handful of times. The V and J genes are TRBV18 and TRBJ1-1; tentative D call: TRBD1 (6 bases). There are 13 residues in the CDR3. Trimming took off 3 bases at V and 5 bases at J, with 10 bases between the two ends. Germline V gene data show CDR1 as KGHSH and CDR2 as LQKENI. The CDR3 region has the DNA TGTGCCAGCTCACCCACAGGGCTGACTGAAGCTTTCTTT. It translates to CASSPTGLTEAFF.

This clonotype has a count of ten or more. The V and J genes are TRBV5-1 and TRBJ1-1; D is ambiguous. Between the trimmed V and J ends, which lost 3 bases and 8 bases, there was a span of 14 bases. The CDR3 loop spans 13 amino acids. Germline V gives CDR1 SGHRS, CDR2 YFSETQ. The chain's CDR3 is CASSSPLTSEAFF. In nucleotides, the CDR3 is TGCGCCAGCAGCTCCCCCCTCACATCGGAAGCTTTCTTT.

The sample holds many counts of this clonotype. This chain connects TRBV5-1 to TRBJ1-2, with D tentatively TRBD1 (5 bases). The V gene's germline CDR1 is SGHRS and CDR2 YFSETQ. This CDR3 region has 16 residues. Between the trimmed V and J ends, which lost 1 base and 0 bases, there was a span of 13 bases. CDR3 protein: CASSLLTGGTNYGYTF. CDR3 sequence (DNA): TGCGCCAGCAGCTTGTTGACTGGGGGTACTAACTATGGCTACACCTTC. Full variable domain (remainder filled in from reference TRBV5-1 and TRBJ1-2): KAGVTQTPRYLIKTRGQQVTLSCSPISGHRSVSWYQQTPGQGLQFLFEYFSETQRNKGNFPGRFSGRQFSNSRSEMNVSTLELGDSALYLCASSLLTGGTNYGYTFGSGTRLTVV.

The J gene is TRBJ2-1, the V gene TRBV7-9; either TRBD1 or TRBD2 may fit D (5 bases each). The CDR3 has 15 amino acids. Looked up from germline, CDR1 is SEHNR and CDR2 is FQNEAQ (reference sequence). V was shortened by 4 bases and J by 4 bases, with 14 bases between the two germline ends. Here the CDR3 reads CASSSAGTEYNEQFF. Written as DNA, the CDR3 is TGTGCCAGCAGCTCTGCCGGGACGGAATACAATGAGCAGTTCTTC.

This clonotype showed up many times. The chain carries TRBV6-6 and TRBJ1-6, with 9 bases that match TRBD1. Looked up from germline, CDR1 is MNHNY and CDR2 is SVGAGI (reference sequence). V was pared by 5 bases and J by 9 bases, with 8 bases of the junction left unmatched. This CDR3 comprises 15 residues. Written as DNA, the CDR3 is TGTGCCAGCAGTACGCTGGACAGGGGAGGTTCACCCCTCCACTTT. This translates into CASSTLDRGGSPLHF.

To note about this clonotype: This clone may be a read error of a much larger clone one base away. As DNA, the CDR3 is TGTGCCATCAGTGAGAGAGGACAGAACTACGAGCAGTACTTC. It encodes CAISERGQNYEQYF. The chain carries TRBV10-3 and TRBJ2-7; TRBD1 might be the D (6 bases). Trimming stripped 2 bases from V and 3 bases from J, with 11 bases between. CDR1 ENHRY and CDR2 SYGVKD come from the germline V gene. CDR3 size: 14 residues.

This clonotype was counted between two and nine times. A much larger clonotype is one base distant, so this may be a read error. V usage is TRBV15 and J usage is TRBJ2-4; D call uncertain. The J call is in doubt because the DNA end fits TRBJ2-7 better. CDR3 size: 13 residues. The V gene's germline CDR1 is LNHNV and CDR2 YYDKDF (reference sequence). DNA for the CDR3: TGTGCCACCAGCAGAGGTGTGGGTTGCGAGCAGTACTTC. Its translation: CATSRGVGCEQYF.

The chain joins TRBV20-1 to TRBJ2-5, with 10 nucleotides matching TRBD2. The trim removed 2 bases at V and 5 bases at J, leaving 8 bases unmatched. Germline lookup yields CDR1 DFQATT and CDR2 SNEGSKA (reference sequence). The CDR3 runs to 15 residues. DNA for the CDR3: TGCAGTGCTAGACCCTCAGCGGGGGGGCTGGAGACCCAGTACTTC. Translated, it gives CSARPSAGGLETQYF.